Following are 12 T cell receptor beta chains from one sample sequenced in a study of blood T cell repertoires in COVID-19 (dated by TCRdb to the early 2020s). The library was produced with the immunoSEQ multiplex PCR assay. The clones in this table, taken by TCRdb from immuneACCESS, are in-frame only. Not every clone is retained; where verified, under half of the shortfall comes from an unresolved V gene, and the cause of the rest is unknown. This sample is represented by 150,000 to 200,000 clones; 88% of them were singletons. Roughly 5.5% of the sample is taken by the ten largest. The sample consisted of peripheral blood. The receptors were gathered from a man between 35 and 55 years old with active or convalescent COVID-19.

The CDR3: CASSFGQGANTEAFF. CDR3 in DNA: TGCGCCAGCAGCTTTGGACAGGGGGCAAATACTGAAGCTTTCTTT. V and J are TRBV5-1 and TRBJ1-1, with TRBD1 matching 11 bases. Looked up from germline, CDR1 is SGHRS and CDR2 is YFSETQ. This CDR3 contains 15 residues. Trimming removed 2 bases from V and 5 bases from J; junction bases left unmatched: 5.

This chain links TRBV6-1 with TRBJ1-2; 7 nucleotides agree with TRBD1. J lost 2 bases, V lost 0 bases, and 3 bases had no gene match. CDR1 and CDR2 (germline): MNHNS, SASEGT. This CDR3 spans 15 amino acids. The CDR3 DNA follows: TGTGCCAGCAGTGAAGCCTTGACAGGGAACTATGGCTACACCTTC. Translation gives CASSEALTGNYGYTF.

The chain joins TRBV7-6 to TRBJ2-7; D not certain. V gave up 5 bases and J gave up 3 bases, with 5 bases separating them. This CDR3 spans 11 amino acids. Germline assignment: CDR1 SGHVS and CDR2 FNYEAQ. The chain's CDR3 is CASSTNYEQYF. CDR3 in DNA: TGTGCCAGCAGCACAAACTACGAGCAGTACTTC.

The CDR3 is CSASARPLEAQPQHF. The CDR3, as DNA: TGCAGTGCTAGTGCAAGACCCCTCGAGGCACAGCCCCAGCATTTT. The J gene is TRBJ1-5, the V gene TRBV20-1; no firm D call. Per the germline V gene, CDR1 is DFQATT and CDR2 is SNEGSKA (reference sequence). This CDR3 contains 15 residues. Trimming removed 3 bases from V and 7 bases from J, with 19 bases in between.

Remarks on this clone: Other DNA sequences in the sample encode the same CDR3. The chain joins TRBV19 to TRBJ1-1; possibly TRBD1 for D (5 bases). This CDR3 contains 14 residues. Trimming removed 6 bases at V and 4 bases at J, with 15 bases between. Looked up from germline, CDR1 is LNHDA and CDR2 is SQIVND (reference sequence). CDR3 bases: TGTGCCAGTAGCGCCGGCGGGAGGGGCACTGAAGCTTTCTTT. Its protein product is CASSAGGRGTEAFF.

The chain combines TRBV4-3 with TRBJ2-1; possible D gene TRBD1, 6 bases. This CDR3 contains 13 residues. V was pared by 3 bases and J by 8 bases, with 11 bases between. Germline V lookup: CDR1 LGHNA, CDR2 YSLEER. As DNA, the CDR3 is TGCGCCAGCAGCCAGGCCAGGGGCCATGAGCAGTTCTTC. Its protein product is CASSQARGHEQFF.

The chain links TRBV11-2 to TRBJ2-2; 7 bases agree with TRBD1. Germline CDR1 SGHAT, CDR2 FQNNGV. This CDR3 spans 16 amino acids. V lost 3 bases to trimming and J lost 4 bases; unmatched junction nucleotides: 8. CDR3 protein: CASSLGTEVLTGELFF. CDR3 coding DNA: TGTGCCAGCAGCTTGGGGACAGAGGTCCTCACCGGGGAGCTGTTTTTT.

The sample holds one count of this clone. V gene TRBV11-3 combines with J gene TRBJ2-1; unclear D gene. The CDR3 runs 13 residues. V lost 2 bases and J 2 bases, leaving 4 bases between the germline ends. In germline, CDR1 is SGHNT, CDR2 YENEEA. The CDR3 is CASSLTPYNEQFF. CDR3 sequence (DNA): TGTGCCAGCAGCTTAACTCCCTACAATGAGCAGTTCTTC.

V and J are TRBV5-6 and TRBJ1-1, with D unclear. Trimming shortened V by 4 bases and J by 0 bases, and 13 bases separated the two germline ends. In germline, CDR1 is SGHDT, CDR2 YYEEEE. CDR3 size: 15 residues. CDR3 coding DNA: TGTGCCAGCAGCCTCCGGGGTCTCATGAACACTGAAGCTTTCTTT. Amino acids: CASSLRGLMNTEAFF. The full variable domain, completed using reference TRBV5-6 and TRBJ1-1, is DAGVTQSPTHLIKTRGQQVTLRCSPKSGHDTVSWYQQALGQGPQFIFQYYEEEERQRGNFPDRFSGHQFPNYSSELNVNALLLGDSALYLCASSLRGLMNTEAFFGQGTRLTVV.

This chain joins TRBV5-1 and TRBJ2-5; TRBD2 aligns across 9 bases. The J segment lost 5 bases and the V segment lost 6 bases, leaving 8 bases of the junction unmatched. Per the germline V gene, CDR1 is SGHRS and CDR2 is YFSETQ. CDR3 length: 14 residues. Written as DNA, the CDR3 is TGCGCCAGCAAAAAGCGGGGGGATCTGGAGACCCAGTACTTC. Protein product: CASKKRGDLETQYF.

The J gene is TRBJ2-5, the V gene TRBV27; 7 bases are a match to TRBD2. With 5 bases clipped from V and 4 bases from J, the junction kept 13 bases outside the gene matches. CDR1 is MNHEY, CDR2 SMNVEV, per germline (reference sequence). The length of the CDR3 is 16 residues. The CDR3 loop is CASSRHSTGRTETQYF. In nucleotides, the CDR3 is TGTGCCAGCAGTCGCCACTCCACCGGGAGGACAGAGACCCAGTACTTC.

This clone was picked up one time. The rearrangement joins TRBV6-5 to TRBJ1-3; 7 positions agree with TRBD1. The CDR3 sequence is 14 residues long. Germline V gene data show CDR1 as MNHEY and CDR2 as SVGAGI. The J segment lost 3 bases and the V segment lost 6 bases, leaving 5 bases of the junction unmatched. The CDR3 sequence is CASRLQGGGNTIYF. In DNA form, the CDR3 reads TGTGCCAGCAGGCTCCAGGGGGGTGGAAACACCATATATTTT.